This is a list of T cell receptor beta chains from one sample in a study of T cell responses to AZD1222 COVID-19 vaccine. Assay: immunoSEQ multiplex PCR; the TCRdb copy retains only in-frame clones and omits some. The sample has more than 150,000 clones; 90% are singletons. The material was peripheral blood, obtained on day 0 of AZD1222 vaccination. The receptors here all came from an adult in good health. The CDR3 runs from the conserved cysteine through the conserved F or W. The D gene is left open where the match is weak. Size values are once, few and many counts, or a class for expanded clones, and some rows have none.

d_call j_call clone_size v_call cdr3_length cdr3_nt cdr3_aa
. TRBJ2-2 . TRBV6-4 13 TGTGCCAGCAGTGACGGGGGCACCGGGGAGCTGTTTTTT CASSDGGTGELFF
TRBD2 TRBJ2-3 . TRBV9 13 TGTGCCAGCAGGACCAGCGGGACGGATACGCAGTATTTT CASRTSGTDTQYF
. TRBJ2-5 once TRBV15 17 TGTGCCACCAGCAGAGACGTGAATAGGGGGTGGGGAGAGACCCAGTACTTC CATSRDVNRGWGETQYF
TRBD1 TRBJ2-3 . TRBV28 15 TGTGCCAGCAGTGACCCCAGGGGGCCCACAGATACGCAGTATTTT CASSDPRGPTDTQYF
. TRBJ2-7 once TRBV10-1 13 TGCGCCAGCAGTGAGATTTACAGCAACGAGCAGTACTTC CASSEIYSNEQYF
. TRBJ2-5 once TRBV5-6 12 TGTGCCAGCAGCTTGCGTGAAGAGACCCAGTACTTC CASSLREETQYF
TRBD2 TRBJ2-1 . TRBV6-5 16 TGTGCCAGCAGTTCAACTAGCGGGGGGGCCTACAATGAGCAGTTCTTC CASSSTSGGAYNEQFF
. TRBJ1-3 . TRBV5-1 14 TGCGCCAGCAGCCCCGAGGACACTGGAAACACCATATATTTT CASSPEDTGNTIYF
TRBD1 TRBJ1-1 . TRBV28 15 TGTGCCAGCCTAACTACAGGGGAGGCGAACACTGAAGCTTTCTTT CASLTTGEANTEAFF
. TRBJ2-7 . TRBV28 13 TGTGCCAGCAGTTTAACCGGGAAGTACGAGCAGTACTTC CASSLTGKYEQYF
. TRBJ1-6 . TRBV3-1/TRBV3-2 18 TGTGCCAGCAGCCAAGGAGGGGCCGCGAGCTCCTATAATTCACCCCTCCACTTT CASSQGGAASSYNSPLHF
TRBD1 TRBJ1-2 . TRBV3-1/TRBV3-2 15 TGTGCCAGCAGCCGTGACAGGGCCACGGGCTATGGCTACACCTTC CASSRDRATGYGYTF
TRBD1 TRBJ1-1 . TRBV10-3 16 TGTGCCATCAGCGACCTCCGACAGGGGGCTGAAGCTGAAGCTTTCTTT CAISDLRQGAEAEAFF
. TRBJ2-6 . TRBV12-2 20 TGTGCAAGTCGCTCATACCCCCACCTGACAGTAGACTCTGGGGCCAACGTCCTGACTTTC CASRSYPHLTVDSGANVLTF
. TRBJ1-5 . TRBV7-6 13 TGTGCCAGCAGCCCGGAGAGCAATCAGCCCCAGCATTTT CASSPESNQPQHF
TRBD1 TRBJ2-7 . TRBV6-5 15 TGTGCCAGCAGTTACTCGAGACAGGGGGTCCACGAGCAGTACTTC CASSYSRQGVHEQYF
. TRBJ1-2 . TRBV6-6 15 TGTGCCAGCAGTTACTCGAAGGGTTTTGGGAAGGGCTACACCTTC CASSYSKGFGKGYTF
. TRBJ2-7 . TRBV3-1/TRBV3-2 14 TGTGCCAGCAGCCAGACTAGGAACCCTATGAAGCAGTACTTC CASSQTRNPMKQYF
. TRBJ2-5 once TRBV6-4 15 TGTGCCAGCAGTGACTCCGGACTGGTGGGAGAGACCCAGTACTTC CASSDSGLVGETQYF
TRBD1 TRBJ2-7 . TRBV27 19 TGTGCCAGCAGTGTAGGGACAGGGGGCGGGAACTCGAGGTCCTACGAGCAGTACTTC CASSVGTGGGNSRSYEQYF
TRBD2 TRBJ2-7 . TRBV6-2/TRBV6-3 15 TGTGCCAGCAGTTCAGGACTAGCGGGAACCTACGAGCAGTACTTC CASSSGLAGTYEQYF
. TRBJ1-1 . TRBV4-3 14 TGCGCCAGCAGCCAAAACACGGGATCTAGGGAAGCTTTCTTT CASSQNTGSREAFF
TRBD2 TRBJ2-7 . TRBV6-5 16 TGTGCCAGCAGTTCCCCCTCAGCGGGGGGAGGCTACGAGCAGTACTTC CASSSPSAGGGYEQYF
. TRBJ1-2 once TRBV3-1/TRBV3-2 13 TGTGCCAGCAGCCCCCTTGAGGGGTATGGCTACACCTTC CASSPLEGYGYTF
. TRBJ2-1 . TRBV7-2 15 TGTGCCAGCAGCTTAAGCGGGACAGCCTACAATGAGCAGTTCTTC CASSLSGTAYNEQFF
TRBD1 TRBJ1-5 once TRBV29-1 14 TGCAGCGTTGCCGGGACAGGGGGCGATCAGCCCCAGCATTTT CSVAGTGGDQPQHF
. TRBJ2-7 . TRBV28 16 TGTGCCAGCAGTTTCCGAGGGAGGACTCGCTCCTACGAGCAGTACTTC CASSFRGRTRSYEQYF
. TRBJ2-7 . TRBV30 11 TGTGCCTGGAGTGTCAGGGACGAGCAGTACTTC CAWSVRDEQYF
. TRBJ2-4 . TRBV6-2/TRBV6-3 13 TGTGCCAGCAGTAAACTAGCCAAAAACATTCAGTACTTC CASSKLAKNIQYF
TRBD2 TRBJ2-1 . TRBV3-1/TRBV3-2 16 TGTGCCAGCAGCCAAGCGGCGGGAGTGGTTGTCAATGAGCAGTTCTTC CASSQAAGVVVNEQFF
. TRBJ1-2 . TRBV6-1 15 TGTGCCAGCAGTGAAGATGGCAGGGTGAGATCTGGCTACACCTTC CASSEDGRVRSGYTF